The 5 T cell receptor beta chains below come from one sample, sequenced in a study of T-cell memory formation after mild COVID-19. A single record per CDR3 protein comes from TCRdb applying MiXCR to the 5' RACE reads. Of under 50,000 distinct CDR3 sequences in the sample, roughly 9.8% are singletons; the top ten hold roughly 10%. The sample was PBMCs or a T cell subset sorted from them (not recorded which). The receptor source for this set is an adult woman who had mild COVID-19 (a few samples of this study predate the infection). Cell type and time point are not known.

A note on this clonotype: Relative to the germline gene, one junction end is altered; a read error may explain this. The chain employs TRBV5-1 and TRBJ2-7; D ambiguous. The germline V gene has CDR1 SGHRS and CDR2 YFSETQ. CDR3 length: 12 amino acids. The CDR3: CVSSTTVHEQYF. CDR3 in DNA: TGCGTCAGCAGTACGACTGTCCACGAGCAGTACTTC.

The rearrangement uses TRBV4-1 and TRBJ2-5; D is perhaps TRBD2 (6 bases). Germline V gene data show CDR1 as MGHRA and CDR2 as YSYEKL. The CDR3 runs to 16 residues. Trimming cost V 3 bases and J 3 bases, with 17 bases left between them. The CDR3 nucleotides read TGCGCCAGCAGCCAGCTGAGCGGGCTTGATAAAGAGACCCAGTACTTC. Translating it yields CASSQLSGLDKETQYF.

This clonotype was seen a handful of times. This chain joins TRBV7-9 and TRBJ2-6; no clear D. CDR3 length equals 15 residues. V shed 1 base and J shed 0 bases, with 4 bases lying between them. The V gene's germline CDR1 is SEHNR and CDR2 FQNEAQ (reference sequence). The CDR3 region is CASSLVVSGANVLTF. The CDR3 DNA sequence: TGTGCCAGCAGCTTAGTCGTCTCTGGGGCCAACGTCCTGACTTTC.

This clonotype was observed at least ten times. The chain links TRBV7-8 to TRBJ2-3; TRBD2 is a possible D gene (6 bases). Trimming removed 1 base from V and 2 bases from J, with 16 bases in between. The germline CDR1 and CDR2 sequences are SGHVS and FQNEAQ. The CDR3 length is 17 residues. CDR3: CASSLEAGQQLTDTQYF. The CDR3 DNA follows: TGTGCCAGCAGCTTAGAAGCGGGTCAGCAACTCACAGATACGCAGTATTTT.

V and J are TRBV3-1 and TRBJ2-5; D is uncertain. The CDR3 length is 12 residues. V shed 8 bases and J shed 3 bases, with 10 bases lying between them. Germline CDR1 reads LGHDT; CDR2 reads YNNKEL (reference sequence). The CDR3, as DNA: TGTGCCAGCGCCCCAGACGAAGAGACCCAGTACTTC. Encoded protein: CASAPDEETQYF.